This TCR beta chain was found in a study of response to subunit inactivated influenza vaccine. This clonotype was seen ten or more times. Its antigen is unidentified. MiXCR was run by TCRdb on the RT-PCR reads, yielding one entry per CDR3 protein. This sample carries over 150,000 distinct CDR3 sequences, 9.5% to 12% of them seen once, and the ten largest clones take approximately 35%. Whole-study results and caveats: The study's authors posited that every seasonal influenza vaccination enlists few new T cells.

Germline V gene data show CDR1 as MDHEN and CDR2 as SYDVKM. V lost 6 bases to trimming and J lost 4 bases; unmatched junction nucleotides: 12. This CDR3 comprises 16 residues. The sample in question was CD8+ T cells sorted from PBMCs, obtained less than 30 months after vaccination. The chain carries TRBV28 and TRBJ1-1; TRBD1 aligns across 9 bases. The TCR was taken from a man aged 50 to 69 who received an inactivated influenza vaccine. This CDR3 reads CASRTGTGSLGTEAFF. DNA of the CDR3: TGTGCCAGCAGAACCGGGACAGGGAGTCTGGGCACTGAAGCTTTCTTT.